This T cell receptor beta chain was found in a study of blood T cell repertoires in COVID-19. Study context: Spain, Italy and the United States supplied samples that represented acute and convalescent COVID-19.

Original processing notes: Reference gene primer amplification gave estimated nucleated cell counts. TCRdb's copy holds only in-frame clones and misses some; the assay was immunoSEQ multiplex PCR. The V and J calls and clone size were taken over from that table, and D and trimming were inferred from the DNA. Of roughly 85,000 clones listed, over 70% were seen once; the top ten hold less than 10%. Germline V gene sequence: CDR1 SGHNT, CDR2 YYREEE (reference sequence). There are 18 residues in the CDR3. Trimming at V came to 0 bases and at J to 0 bases, leaving 5 bases not matched to a gene. Sequenced sample: peripheral blood. The chain recombines TRBV5-4 with TRBJ2-6; TRBD1 matches 8 bases. This receptor was taken from a human donor in a cohort sampled during active COVID-19. CDR3 region: CASSLDRGSPSGANVLTF. The CDR3 region has the DNA TGTGCCAGCAGCTTGGACAGGGGGTCGCCCTCTGGGGCCAACGTCCTGACTTTC. The variable domain in full, with the rest retrieved from reference TRBV5-4 and TRBJ2-6, is ETGVTQSPTHLIKTRGQQVTLRCSSQSGHNTVSWYQQALGQGPQFIFQYYREEENGRGNFPPRFSGLQFPNYSSELNVNALELDDSALYLCASSLDRGSPSGANVLTFGAGSRLTVL.